This T cell receptor beta chain was documented in a study of CD8+ T cells in alopecia areata. Study as a whole: Patients in the treated group were given tofacitinib by mouth, 5 to 10 mg twice a day. Overall study findings and caveats: In scalp, tofacitinib significantly decreased clonality and expanded CD8+ clones among the top 100. There were many expanded lesional clones persisting in scalp and blood during tofacitinib.

Extraction of RNA preceded its reverse transcription into cDNA, which served as the sequencing template. The data were produced by immunoSEQ multiplex PCR, yet TCRdb's version contains in-frame clones alone and is incomplete. The sample has under 350,000 clones, 55% to 70% seen once. The CDR3 consists of 14 residues. With 1 base removed from V and 9 bases from J, the gap between germline ends came to 16 bases. The V gene's germline CDR1 is LGHNA and CDR2 YSLEER. About this clone: Antigen: not known.

The treatment was: oral pan-JAK inhibitor, 5-10 mg twice daily. Alopecia areata patients provided lesional scalp punch biopsies and peripheral blood. The starting material was CD4+ T cells sorted from blood, obtained at week 24, from a patient treated with tofacitinib. The TCR originated in a human donor with alopecia areata. This rearrangement joins TRBV4-3 to TRBJ2-7; no reliable D call. The DNA of the CDR3 is TGCGCCAGCAGCCAAGCTTTTGTCCAGCCCGGGCAGTACTTC. It is translated as CASSQAFVQPGQYF.